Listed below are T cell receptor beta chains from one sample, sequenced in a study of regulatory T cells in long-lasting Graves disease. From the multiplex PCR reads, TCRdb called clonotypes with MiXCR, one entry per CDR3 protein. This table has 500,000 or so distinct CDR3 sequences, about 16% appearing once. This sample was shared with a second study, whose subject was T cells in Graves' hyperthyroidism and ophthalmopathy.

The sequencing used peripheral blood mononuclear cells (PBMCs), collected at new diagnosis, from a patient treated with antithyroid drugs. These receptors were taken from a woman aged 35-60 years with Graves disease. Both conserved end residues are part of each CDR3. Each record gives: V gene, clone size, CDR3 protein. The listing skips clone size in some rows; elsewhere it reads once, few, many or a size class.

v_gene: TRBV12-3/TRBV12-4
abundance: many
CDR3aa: CASSLEGTSYEQYF

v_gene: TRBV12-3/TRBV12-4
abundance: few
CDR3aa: CASSLTGLVNTIYF

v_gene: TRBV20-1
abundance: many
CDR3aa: CSARRAQGGTEAFF

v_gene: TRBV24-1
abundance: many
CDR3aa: CATSARGTDTQYF

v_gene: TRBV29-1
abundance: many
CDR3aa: CSVETGLPSHNEQFF

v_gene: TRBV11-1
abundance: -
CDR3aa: CASSQAGRGGTEAFF

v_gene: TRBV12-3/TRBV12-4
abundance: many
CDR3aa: CASTIAAEAFF

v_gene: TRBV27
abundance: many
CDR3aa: CASSRAPGSNTEAFF

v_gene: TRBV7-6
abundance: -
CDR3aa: CASSLWEGPQYF

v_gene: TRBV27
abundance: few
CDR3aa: CASSLYTSGAMNTEAFF

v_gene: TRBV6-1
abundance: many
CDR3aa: CASSEIRELAGGRSDTQYF

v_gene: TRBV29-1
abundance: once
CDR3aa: CSVEEFSSTEAFF

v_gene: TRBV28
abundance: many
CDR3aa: CASSSDSSGSKNIQYF

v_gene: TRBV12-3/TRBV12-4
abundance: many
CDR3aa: CASSLGGGLSDTQYF

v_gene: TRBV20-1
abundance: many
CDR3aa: CSARDQGRAYEQYF

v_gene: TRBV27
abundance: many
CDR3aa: CASSWGLDYEQYF

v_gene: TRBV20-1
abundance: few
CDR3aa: CSAILAGGGETQYF

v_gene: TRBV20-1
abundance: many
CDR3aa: CSASIDSLAFF

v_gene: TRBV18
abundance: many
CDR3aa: CASSPDSGEQFF

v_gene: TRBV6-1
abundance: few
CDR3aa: CASQDMPNTGELFF

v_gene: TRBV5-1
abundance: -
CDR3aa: CASSLVLAGATSPYEQYF

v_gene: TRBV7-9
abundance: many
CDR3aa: CASSDPRLGDTEAFF

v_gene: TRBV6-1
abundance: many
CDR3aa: CASSQNPDRSTDTQYF

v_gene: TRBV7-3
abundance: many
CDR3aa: CASSPGQGLGGYTF

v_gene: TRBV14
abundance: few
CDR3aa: CASSLVGRNSPLHF

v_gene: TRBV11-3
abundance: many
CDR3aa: CASSNPDRGTTNEQFF

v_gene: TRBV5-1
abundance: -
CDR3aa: CASSGRQGTNEKLFF

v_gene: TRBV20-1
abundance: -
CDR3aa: CSARAEGLEETQYF

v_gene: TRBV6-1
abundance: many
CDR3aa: CASSRLSAEQYF

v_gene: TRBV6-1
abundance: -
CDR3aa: CASTGLAGGFYNEQFF

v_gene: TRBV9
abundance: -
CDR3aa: CASSLRGLGGTDTQYF

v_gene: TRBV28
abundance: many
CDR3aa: CASSPRQSKGVF

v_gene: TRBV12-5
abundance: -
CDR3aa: CASGDRGSYEQYF

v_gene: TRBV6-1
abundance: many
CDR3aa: CASRPGTGDSPLHF

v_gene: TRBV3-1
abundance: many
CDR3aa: CASSQDLALAGSYNEQFF

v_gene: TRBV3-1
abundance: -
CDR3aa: CASSHYPMDREETQYF

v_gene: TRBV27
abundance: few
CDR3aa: CASSTGLANGELFF

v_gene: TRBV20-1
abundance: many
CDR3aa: CSARAPDRGGYEQYF

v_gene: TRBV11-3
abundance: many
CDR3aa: CASSAGVPYEQYF

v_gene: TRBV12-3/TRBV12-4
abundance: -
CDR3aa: CGIDREGNAEAFF

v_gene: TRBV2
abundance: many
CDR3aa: CASSGQGKGTEAFF

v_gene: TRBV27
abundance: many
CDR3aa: CASSFGGGKPTGELFF

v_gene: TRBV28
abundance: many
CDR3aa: CASSFLPDSQYF